This T cell receptor beta chain is from a study of blood T cell repertoires in COVID-19. Study background: Donors in the United States, Italy and Spain gave samples during acute or convalescent COVID-19. From T cells, B-cell-depleted T cells, or PBMCs came the material, which was cDNA or gDNA.

How the authors handled the data: Scientists estimated how many nucleated cells there were by amplifying reference gene primers. The repertoire was sequenced with immunoSEQ multiplex PCR; TCRdb's copy has only in-frame clones and lacks some. V and J calls and clone size are copied from that table; D and trimming were computed from the DNA. The table shows about 190,000 clones, with 90% occurring only once. CDR3 size: 13 residues. In germline, CDR1 is MGHDK, CDR2 SYGVNS. J lost 2 bases, V lost 4 bases, and 2 bases had no gene match. Sequencing was carried out using peripheral blood. This TCR was recovered from a man between 45 and 60 years old with acute or convalescent COVID-19. The chain couples TRBV25-1 to TRBJ2-7; 7 nucleotides line up with TRBD2. This CDR3 is CASSAGLAYEQYF. The CDR3 DNA is TGTGCCAGCAGTGCCGGACTAGCCTACGAGCAGTACTTC.